This TCR beta chain was observed in a study of cytomegalovirus exposure and HLA in healthy donors. This CDR3 comprises 14 residues. The V segment lost 6 bases and the J segment 11 bases; nucleotides outside the gene matches: 11. In germline, CDR1 is MNHEY, CDR2 SVGAGI. PCR involved 60 Vbeta and 13 Jbeta primers. Repertoires were generated with immunoSEQ multiplex PCR, while TCRdb's copy carries only in-frame clones and drops some. The profile covers fewer than 130,000 clones, with approximately 83% appearing a single time and more than 1.5% taken by the ten largest. Study outcomes and limitations: It has been reported that TCR beta sequences accurately predicted the HLA-A and HLA-B alleles of most subjects. Most TCR sequences were seen very rarely across donors, but some public TCRs occurred in many. A later analysis linked a missense DCLRE1C variant to TCR beta V- and J-gene trimming. Information on immune exposure was restricted to one variable (CMV serostatus).

Turning to this clone: The antigen is undetermined.

The receptor's source is a man between 40 and 49 years old in good health and CMV-seronegative. The sample taken for sequencing was PBMCs. The chain employs TRBV6-5 and TRBJ1-5; 9 bases agree with TRBD1. For the CDR3, the DNA is TGTGCCAGCAGAACCGGGACAGGGTCGAGATCCCAGCATTTT. Its protein is CASRTGTGSRSQHF.